This record looks at one T cell receptor beta chain sequence and its context. These data are taken from a study of control samples from healthy donors and cancer patients. The V and J ends lost 0 bases and 5 bases respectively, with 14 bases between them. Germline CDR1 reads GTSNPN; CDR2 reads SVGIG (reference sequence). The CDR3 loop spans 15 amino acids. Assay: immunoSEQ multiplex PCR; the TCRdb copy retains only in-frame clones and omits some. The sample carries around 140,000 clones, 80% to 95% recorded once. The sequencing input was blood. The source of this sequence is a man between 18 and 29 years old in good health. This chain joins TRBV30 and TRBJ2-1; perhaps TRBD1 as D (5 bases). The CDR3 nucleotides read TGTGCCTGGAGTGTAGGGGTGGGTCTCAACAATGAGCAGTTCTTC. As protein: CAWSVGVGLNNEQFF.